A selection of T cell receptor beta chains follows, all from one sample in a study of CD8+ T cells in alopecia areata. Libraries were prepared by immunoSEQ multiplex PCR; TCRdb keeps only in-frame clonotypes and omits some of them. The data hold over 100,000 clones, with around 50% observed a single time. The input for sequencing was CD8+ T cells sorted from blood, taken at week 24, from a patient treated with tofacitinib. These receptors originate from a human donor with alopecia areata. Each CDR3 is given with its conserved first and last residue. The order of the fields is D gene, clone size, J gene, V gene, CDR3 protein. D genes are given only for firm matches. Size is omitted from some rows. Given values are once, few, many or a class for expanded clones.

d_gene: TRBD1; abundance: many; j_gene: TRBJ1-4; v_gene: TRBV7-9; CDR3aa: CASSFRADRTAEKLFF
d_gene: -; abundance: few; j_gene: TRBJ1-1; v_gene: TRBV30; CDR3aa: CAWSHGTEAFF
d_gene: TRBD2; abundance: -; j_gene: TRBJ2-1; v_gene: TRBV19; CDR3aa: CASSSRVAGESDEQFF
d_gene: -; abundance: -; j_gene: TRBJ1-2; v_gene: TRBV5-1; CDR3aa: CASSLEGSGYTF
d_gene: TRBD1; abundance: -; j_gene: TRBJ1-2; v_gene: TRBV27; CDR3aa: CASSLGTGTGYTF
d_gene: -; abundance: -; j_gene: TRBJ1-6; v_gene: TRBV4-1; CDR3aa: CASSQGYSPIGSPLHF
d_gene: -; abundance: -; j_gene: TRBJ1-2; v_gene: TRBV27; CDR3aa: CASSGGDYNYGYTF
d_gene: -; abundance: -; j_gene: TRBJ2-1; v_gene: TRBV5-1; CDR3aa: CASSLAFEGLEGEQFF
d_gene: -; abundance: few; j_gene: TRBJ2-2; v_gene: TRBV5-1; CDR3aa: CASSLEGGELFF
d_gene: -; abundance: -; j_gene: TRBJ1-1; v_gene: TRBV6-5; CDR3aa: CASSSEGHTEAFF
d_gene: TRBD1; abundance: -; j_gene: TRBJ2-3; v_gene: TRBV5-4; CDR3aa: CASSWDRITDTQYF
d_gene: TRBD2; abundance: many; j_gene: TRBJ2-7; v_gene: TRBV9; CDR3aa: CASSVGPSGEYEQYF
d_gene: -; abundance: few; j_gene: TRBJ2-7; v_gene: TRBV15; CDR3aa: CATSGSRVTTYEQYF
d_gene: TRBD1; abundance: -; j_gene: TRBJ1-2; v_gene: TRBV7-7; CDR3aa: CASSLRDRDPLYGYTF
d_gene: -; abundance: -; j_gene: TRBJ1-1; v_gene: TRBV5-6; CDR3aa: CASSWGRLNTEAFF
d_gene: -; abundance: -; j_gene: TRBJ2-1; v_gene: TRBV11-2; CDR3aa: CASSWVGDEQFF
d_gene: -; abundance: once; j_gene: TRBJ1-2; v_gene: TRBV27; CDR3aa: CASSPDPFYGYTF
d_gene: TRBD1; abundance: -; j_gene: TRBJ2-5; v_gene: TRBV6-5; CDR3aa: CASQLLDRSGETQYF
d_gene: -; abundance: -; j_gene: TRBJ2-2; v_gene: TRBV5-6; CDR3aa: CASSLGMGTGELFF
d_gene: -; abundance: -; j_gene: TRBJ1-2; v_gene: TRBV6-5; CDR3aa: CASSYAEGDGYTF
d_gene: TRBD1; abundance: -; j_gene: TRBJ2-7; v_gene: TRBV5-4; CDR3aa: CASSGSGTGNYEQYF
d_gene: TRBD2; abundance: -; j_gene: TRBJ2-3; v_gene: TRBV6-5; CDR3aa: CASTTSLTDTQYF
d_gene: -; abundance: -; j_gene: TRBJ1-3; v_gene: TRBV29-1; CDR3aa: CSVATGSGNTIYF
d_gene: TRBD1; abundance: -; j_gene: TRBJ1-1; v_gene: TRBV27; CDR3aa: CASSELYRGITEAFF
d_gene: -; abundance: -; j_gene: TRBJ1-4; v_gene: TRBV6-6; CDR3aa: CASSYVQPNEKLFF
d_gene: TRBD1; abundance: many; j_gene: TRBJ2-7; v_gene: TRBV13; CDR3aa: CASSLWGQGAVYEQYF
d_gene: -; abundance: -; j_gene: TRBJ1-2; v_gene: TRBV29-1; CDR3aa: CSVRTARVDGYTF
d_gene: -; abundance: -; j_gene: TRBJ2-1; v_gene: TRBV27; CDR3aa: CASSSQGGNEQFF
d_gene: -; abundance: few; j_gene: TRBJ1-2; v_gene: TRBV7-9; CDR3aa: CASSLVRQGYGYTF
d_gene: TRBD1; abundance: -; j_gene: TRBJ2-2; v_gene: TRBV19; CDR3aa: CASIPRGQGTGELFF
d_gene: -; abundance: -; j_gene: TRBJ2-5; v_gene: TRBV30; CDR3aa: CAWSVPGDGVETQYF
d_gene: TRBD1; abundance: -; j_gene: TRBJ1-1; v_gene: TRBV27; CDR3aa: CASRNRGGEAFF
d_gene: TRBD1; abundance: -; j_gene: TRBJ2-4; v_gene: TRBV7-3; CDR3aa: CASSATGEAKNIQYF
d_gene: -; abundance: -; j_gene: TRBJ1-5; v_gene: TRBV30; CDR3aa: CAWSAGTGNQPQHF
d_gene: TRBD2; abundance: -; j_gene: TRBJ2-7; v_gene: TRBV7-2; CDR3aa: CASSLPLAGGIYEQYF
d_gene: -; abundance: few; j_gene: TRBJ2-1; v_gene: TRBV29-1; CDR3aa: CSAFGNEQFF
d_gene: TRBD1; abundance: -; j_gene: TRBJ2-7; v_gene: TRBV11-2; CDR3aa: CASASGTVYEQYF
d_gene: -; abundance: -; j_gene: TRBJ1-5; v_gene: TRBV5-6; CDR3aa: CASSKGPYNQPQHF
d_gene: -; abundance: -; j_gene: TRBJ1-2; v_gene: TRBV6-5; CDR3aa: CASSDSPYGYTF
d_gene: -; abundance: -; j_gene: TRBJ2-7; v_gene: TRBV7-9; CDR3aa: CASSYVTYEQYF
d_gene: TRBD2; abundance: few; j_gene: TRBJ2-1; v_gene: TRBV5-4; CDR3aa: CASSPGTSEVDEQFF
d_gene: TRBD1; abundance: -; j_gene: TRBJ1-3; v_gene: TRBV4-3; CDR3aa: CASSRSRGAGNTIYF
d_gene: -; abundance: few; j_gene: TRBJ2-1; v_gene: TRBV29-1; CDR3aa: CSVESELGNEQFF
d_gene: -; abundance: -; j_gene: TRBJ1-2; v_gene: TRBV13; CDR3aa: CASSLGPGEANYGYTF
d_gene: -; abundance: few; j_gene: TRBJ1-5; v_gene: TRBV12-5; CDR3aa: CASGLPRVSNQPQHF